One TCR beta chain is described in this entry. V lost 0 bases and J 0 bases, leaving 8 bases between the germline ends. Germline V gives CDR1 LGHNA, CDR2 YNFKEQ. The CDR3 runs to 16 residues. This study enrolled people aged about 18 to 100 from about 24 US geographic areas. Participant reports of clinical history set cohort assignment. Cohort 3 recovery required two negative PCRs, clearance, or symptom resolution. This entry belongs to a study of blood T cell repertoires in COVID-19. Study background: Whether acute or convalescent, the COVID-19 samples came from the United States, Italy and Spain.

TCRdb keeps only in-frame clones here, not all; method: immunoSEQ multiplex PCR. The profile covers 310,000 or so clones, with around 90% appearing a single time and more than 8.5% taken by the ten largest. The sequenced sample was PBMCs or T cells enriched from blood (not recorded which). The J gene is TRBJ2-2, the V gene TRBV4-2; D unresolved. The TCR was taken from a woman under 30 who had recovered from COVID-19. CDR3 sequence (DNA): TGTGCCAGCAGCCAAGACAGGAACACGAACACCGGGGAGCTGTTTTTT. Translation gives CASSQDRNTNTGELFF.